These 18 T cell receptor beta chains were sequenced from one sample in a study of cytomegalovirus exposure and HLA in healthy donors. This PCR relied on a set of 60 Vbeta primers and 13 Jbeta primers. The repertoire was sequenced with immunoSEQ multiplex PCR; TCRdb's copy has only in-frame clones and lacks some. The sample lists over 85,000 clones, roughly 85% occurring once. The sample was PBMCs. The receptors here all came from a man aged 35-49 years in good health and CMV-seronegative.

The chain is built from TRBV5-1 and TRBJ2-7, with a possible D match to TRBD1 (5 bases). In germline, CDR1 is SGHRS, CDR2 YFSETQ. CDR3 length equals 15 residues. The V and J ends lost 5 bases and 2 bases respectively, with 17 bases between them. CDR3 in amino acids: CASSPTGPEAYEQYF. CDR3 nucleotide sequence: TGCGCCAGCAGTCCCACAGGACCCGAAGCCTACGAGCAGTACTTC.

This rearrangement joins TRBV6-5 to TRBJ1-4; 9 bases align to TRBD1. Germline V CDR1 and CDR2: MNHEY, SVGAGI. The ends lost 2 bases at V and 8 bases at J; junction bases unmatched: 9. The CDR3 loop spans 16 amino acids. For the CDR3, the DNA is TGTGCCAGCAGTTACACCGGCCCGGACAGGGGCGAAAAACTGTTTTTT. This translates into CASSYTGPDRGEKLFF.

Regarding this clone: Its ends do not fully match the called genes, so a read error is possible. This sequence joins TRBV7-9 and TRBJ1-1; no clear D gene. Germline lookup yields CDR1 SEHNR and CDR2 FQNEAQ (reference sequence). The CDR3 spans 13 residues. CDR3 DNA sequence: TGTGCCAGCTGCTTGAGGGCAAACACTGAAGCTTTCTTT. It translates to CASCLRANTEAFF.

This clone was seen a few times. The gene calls are TRBV7-3 and TRBJ2-5, with 8 bases lining up with TRBD2. CDR3 size: 15 residues. Germline CDR1 is SGHTA and CDR2 is FQGTGA. The ends lost 3 bases at V and 1 base at J; junction bases unmatched: 4. The CDR3 sequence is CASSLAGGLQETQYF. In nucleotides, the CDR3 is TGTGCCAGCAGCTTGGCGGGGGGCCTCCAAGAGACCCAGTACTTC.

The J gene is TRBJ2-7, the V gene TRBV6-5; 7 nucleotides line up with TRBD1. The CDR3 covers 13 residues. From germline, CDR1 is MNHEY and CDR2 SVGAGI. V dropped 2 bases and J dropped 6; count of bases not matched to a gene: 4. The CDR3 is CASSYRGQAEQYF. CDR3 coding DNA: TGTGCCAGCAGTTACAGGGGGCAGGCCGAGCAGTACTTC.

This chain joins TRBV2 and TRBJ2-6; tentatively, D is TRBD1 (5 bases). The V and J ends lost 4 bases and 0 bases respectively, with 10 bases between them. The CDR3 has 16 amino acids. Germline V gives CDR1 SNHLY, CDR2 FYNNEI. The CDR3 region has the DNA TGTGCCAGCAGTGGTAACAGGTACTCTGGGGCCAACGTCCTGACTTTC. Its protein is CASSGNRYSGANVLTF.

The chain uses TRBV11-2 and TRBJ2-2; 10 positions match TRBD1. The CDR3 has 17 residues. Looked up from germline, CDR1 is SGHAT and CDR2 is FQNNGV. The V gene end was trimmed by 5 bases and the J gene end by 5 bases; junction bases not matched to a gene: 11. CDR3 region: CASSTLSGDRGTGELFF. The CDR3 coding sequence is TGTGCCAGCAGCACCCTCAGCGGGGACAGGGGAACCGGGGAGCTGTTTTTT.

The chain combines TRBV21-1 with TRBJ1-5; the table gives TRBD1 as D, unverified against the DNA. TRBV21-1 is a pseudogene locus. The CDR3 is 15 amino acids. The CDR3 spells CASSNRTGYGQPQHF. The CDR3 DNA reads as TGTGCCAGCAGCAACCGGACAGGGTACGGTCAGCCCCAGCATTTT.

V usage is TRBV5-1 and J usage is TRBJ2-7; possible D gene TRBD1, 6 bases. V gave up 0 bases and J gave up 2 bases, with 12 bases separating them. The CDR3 length is 15 residues. Germline V lookup: CDR1 SGHRS, CDR2 YFSETQ. CDR3 loop: CASSLDMGAPYEQYF. In DNA, the CDR3 is TGCGCCAGCAGCTTGGACATGGGGGCCCCCTACGAGCAGTACTTC.

The chain recombines TRBV7-9 with TRBJ1-2; TRBD1 aligns across 9 bases. V dropped 4 bases and J dropped 3; count of bases not matched to a gene: 12. This CDR3 contains 17 residues. Germline CDR1 reads SEHNR; CDR2 reads FQNEAQ (reference sequence). CDR3 sequence: CASSCTGTGKIHYGYTF. For the CDR3, the DNA is TGTGCCAGCAGCTGCACCGGGACAGGGAAAATTCACTATGGCTACACCTTC.

The rearrangement uses TRBV10-3 and TRBJ1-5, with a possible D match to TRBD1 (5 bases). The length of the CDR3 is 15 residues. V lost 4 bases, J lost 0 bases, and 10 bases lay in between. The germline V gene encodes CDR1 ENHRY and CDR2 SYGVKD. The CDR3 loop reads CAISGQINSNQPQHF. CDR3 bases: TGTGCCATCAGTGGACAGATCAATAGCAATCAGCCCCAGCATTTT.

This clone has only a few counts. As DNA, the CDR3 is TGTGCCACCACCCCCACAACCCCCTCGAACACTGAAGCTTTCTTT. Amino acid sequence: CATTPTTPSNTEAFF. The chain is built from TRBV2 and TRBJ1-1; no clear D gene. This CDR3 comprises 15 residues. Trimming shortened V by 10 bases and J by 1 base, and 19 bases separated the two germline ends. CDR1 is SNHLY, CDR2 FYNNEI, per germline.

The V gene is TRBV5-1, the J gene TRBJ2-2; tentatively, D is TRBD1 (5 bases). In germline, CDR1 is SGHRS, CDR2 YFSETQ. The V and J ends lost 3 bases and 1 base respectively, with 10 bases between them. This CDR3 is built from 15 residues. CDR3 sequence (DNA): TGCGCCAGCAGCTACCCCGACAGGAACACCGGGGAGCTGTTTTTT. Translation gives CASSYPDRNTGELFF.

Written as DNA, the CDR3 is TGTGCCAGCAGCTTATCGGGACAGTCCCTCGAGCAGTACTTC. It translates to CASSLSGQSLEQYF. The rearrangement uses TRBV11-3 and TRBJ2-7; TRBD1 aligns across 7 bases. The CDR3 consists of 14 residues. V lost 2 bases, J lost 6 bases, and 7 bases stayed unmatched. Germline lookup yields CDR1 SGHNT and CDR2 YENEEA.

The V call is TRBV11-2, the J call TRBJ1-1; D is undetermined. CDR3 length: 11 residues. CDR1 and CDR2 from the germline V gene are SGHAT and FQNNGV. Trimming cost V 5 bases and J 10 bases, with 11 bases left between them. CDR3 sequence (DNA): TGTGCCAGCAGCCCCGGGTCCGGAGCTTTCTTT. Translation gives CASSPGSGAFF.

V is TRBV19 and J is TRBJ2-2, with TRBD1 matching 7 bases. The germline gives CDR1 LNHDA, CDR2 SQIVND (reference sequence). There are 15 residues in the CDR3. V was clipped by 9 bases and J by 1 base; unmatched bases: 8. The CDR3 coding sequence is TGTGCCAGCTCCCCCCGGGACAGGAACACCGGGGAGCTGTTTTTT. Its protein product is CASSPRDRNTGELFF.

This clone was seen a few times. The V and J genes are TRBV29-1 and TRBJ2-5; 8 bases align to TRBD2. The CDR3 runs 13 residues. CDR1 is SQVTM, CDR2 ANQGSEA, per germline. V gave up 3 bases and J gave up 4 bases; unmatched junction bases: 4. In DNA, the CDR3 is TGCAGCGTTGACCTCAGCGGGGGAGAGACCCAGTACTTC. Encoded protein: CSVDLSGGETQYF.

The chain couples TRBV11-2 to TRBJ1-2; maybe TRBD1 (5 bases). The length of the CDR3 is 14 residues. The V and J ends lost 5 bases and 5 bases respectively, with 15 bases between them. The V gene's germline CDR1 is SGHAT and CDR2 FQNNGV. The CDR3 sequence: CASSTGTFHYGYTF. The CDR3 nucleotides are TGTGCCAGCAGCACTGGGACTTTCCATTATGGCTACACCTTC. Supplemented by reference TRBV11-2 and TRBJ1-2, the full variable domain reads EAGVAQSPRYKIIEKRQSVAFWCNPISGHATLYWYQQILGQGPKLLIQFQNNGVVDDSQLPKDRFSAERLKGVDSTLKIQPAKLEDSAVYLCASSTGTFHYGYTFGSGTRLTVV.